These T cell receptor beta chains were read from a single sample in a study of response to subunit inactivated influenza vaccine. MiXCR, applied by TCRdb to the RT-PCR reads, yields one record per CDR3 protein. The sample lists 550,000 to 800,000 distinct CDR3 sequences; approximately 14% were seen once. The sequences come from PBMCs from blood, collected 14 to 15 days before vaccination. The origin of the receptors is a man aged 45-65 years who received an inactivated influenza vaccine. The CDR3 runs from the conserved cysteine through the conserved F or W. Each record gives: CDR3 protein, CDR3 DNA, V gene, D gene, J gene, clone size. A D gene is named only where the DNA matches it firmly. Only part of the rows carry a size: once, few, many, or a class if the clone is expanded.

CDR3aa: CASQTGSLARETQYF; CDR3nt: TGTGCCAGCCAAACGGGTAGTCTAGCGAGAGAGACCCAGTACTTC; v_gene: TRBV12-3/TRBV12-4; d_gene: -; j_gene: TRBJ2-5; abundance: -
CDR3aa: CASAPGTAYNEQFF; CDR3nt: TGCGCCAGCGCCCCCGGGACCGCCTACAATGAGCAGTTCTTC; v_gene: TRBV5-1; d_gene: -; j_gene: TRBJ2-1; abundance: many
CDR3aa: CASSRPGAWGNEQFF; CDR3nt: TGTGCCAGCAGCCGCCCAGGGGCTTGGGGCAATGAGCAGTTCTTC; v_gene: TRBV4-2; d_gene: -; j_gene: TRBJ2-1; abundance: few
CDR3aa: CASSHNSYEQYF; CDR3nt: TGTGCCAGCAGCCACAACTCCTACGAGCAGTACTTC; v_gene: TRBV7-2; d_gene: -; j_gene: TRBJ2-7; abundance: many
CDR3aa: CASSQGLERHEQYF; CDR3nt: TGTGCCAGCAGCCAAGGACTCGAGCGGCACGAGCAGTACTTC; v_gene: TRBV14; d_gene: -; j_gene: TRBJ2-7; abundance: -
CDR3aa: CSAGAYTSGRGNEQFF; CDR3nt: TGCAGTGCCGGGGCCTATACTAGCGGGAGAGGAAATGAGCAGTTCTTC; v_gene: TRBV20-1; d_gene: TRBD2; j_gene: TRBJ2-1; abundance: -
CDR3aa: CASRVLTGRETQYF; CDR3nt: TGTGCCAGCAGGGTATTGACAGGGCGAGAGACCCAGTACTTC; v_gene: TRBV2; d_gene: TRBD1; j_gene: TRBJ2-5; abundance: -
CDR3aa: CASSPRTRRSTDTQYF; CDR3nt: TGTGCCAGCAGCCCCCGGACTAGGAGAAGCACAGATACGCAGTATTTT; v_gene: TRBV7-6; d_gene: TRBD2; j_gene: TRBJ2-3; abundance: -
CDR3aa: CASSSRGHYGYTF; CDR3nt: TGTGCCAGCAGTTCCCGGGGCCACTATGGCTACACCTTC; v_gene: TRBV27; d_gene: -; j_gene: TRBJ1-2; abundance: few
CDR3aa: CASSPQQSNQPQHF; CDR3nt: TGTGCCAGCAGCCCCCAGCAAAGCAATCAGCCCCAGCATTTT; v_gene: TRBV7-8; d_gene: -; j_gene: TRBJ1-5; abundance: few
CDR3aa: CASSQDRPNEQFF; CDR3nt: TGTGCCAGCAGCCAAGATCGGCCAAATGAGCAGTTCTTC; v_gene: TRBV3-1; d_gene: -; j_gene: TRBJ2-1; abundance: many
CDR3aa: CAWSPGLASGTQYF; CDR3nt: TGTGCCTGGAGCCCGGGACTAGCCTCAGGGACCCAGTACTTC; v_gene: TRBV30; d_gene: TRBD2; j_gene: TRBJ2-5; abundance: -
CDR3aa: CASSEQGASYEQYF; CDR3nt: TGTGCCAGCAGTGAACAGGGGGCTTCCTACGAGCAGTACTTC; v_gene: TRBV12-3/TRBV12-4; d_gene: TRBD1; j_gene: TRBJ2-7; abundance: -
CDR3aa: CSASRPAQETQYF; CDR3nt: TGCAGTGCTAGTCGCCCGGCCCAAGAGACCCAGTACTTC; v_gene: TRBV20-1; d_gene: -; j_gene: TRBJ2-5; abundance: few
CDR3aa: CASSYRDREILHNQPQHF; CDR3nt: TGTGCCAGCAGTTACAGGGACAGGGAAATTCTACATAATCAGCCCCAGCATTTT; v_gene: TRBV6-2/TRBV6-3; d_gene: TRBD1; j_gene: TRBJ1-5; abundance: -
CDR3aa: CASNVGTVNYGYTF; CDR3nt: TGTGCCAGCAACGTTGGGACGGTGAACTATGGCTACACCTTC; v_gene: TRBV28; d_gene: -; j_gene: TRBJ1-2; abundance: -
CDR3aa: CASSPSGTSNTGELFF; CDR3nt: TGTGCCAGCTCACCCTCCGGGACAAGTAACACCGGGGAGCTGTTTTTT; v_gene: TRBV18; d_gene: -; j_gene: TRBJ2-2; abundance: -
CDR3aa: CASSPVRETQYF; CDR3nt: TGCGCCAGCAGCCCCGTCCGGGAGACCCAGTACTTC; v_gene: TRBV5-1; d_gene: -; j_gene: TRBJ2-5; abundance: few
CDR3aa: CASSLLLAGGLHEQYF; CDR3nt: TGTGCCAGCAGTTTATTACTAGCGGGGGGGCTCCACGAGCAGTACTTC; v_gene: TRBV28; d_gene: TRBD2; j_gene: TRBJ2-7; abundance: few
CDR3aa: CASSEYTGSKNIQYF; CDR3nt: TGTGCCAGCAGTGAATATACAGGATCCAAAAACATTCAGTACTTC; v_gene: TRBV6-1; d_gene: -; j_gene: TRBJ2-4; abundance: -
CDR3aa: CSARSPGFHGYTF; CDR3nt: TGCAGTGCTAGATCCCCAGGGTTTCATGGCTACACCTTC; v_gene: TRBV20-1; d_gene: -; j_gene: TRBJ1-2; abundance: few
CDR3aa: CSARDQGGGWTEAFF; CDR3nt: TGCAGTGCTAGAGATCAAGGGGGCGGGTGGACTGAAGCTTTCTTT; v_gene: TRBV20-1; d_gene: TRBD1; j_gene: TRBJ1-1; abundance: -
CDR3aa: CASSTTHEGAGGELFF; CDR3nt: TGTGCCAGCTCAACAACACACGAGGGGGCCGGCGGGGAGCTGTTTTTT; v_gene: TRBV18; d_gene: TRBD1; j_gene: TRBJ2-2; abundance: few